The clone carrying this T cell receptor beta chain was counted once. Using immunoSEQ multiplex PCR, the repertoire was profiled, and TCRdb retains in-frame clones only, with some absent. The table includes tens of thousands of clones, around 88% detected once. V lost 5 bases to trimming and J lost 5 bases, with 16 bases between them. CDR3 length: 15 residues. Germline CDR1 SEHNR, CDR2 FQNEAQ (reference sequence). The source of the sample is a study of blood T cell repertoires in COVID-19. Looking at the study overall: PBMCs, B-cell-depleted T cells, or T cells were the source of the cDNA or gDNA that made up the material.

This clonotype was sampled from a human donor in a cohort sampled during active COVID-19. The J gene is TRBJ2-1, the V gene TRBV7-9, with D possibly matching TRBD2 (6 bases). Source material: peripheral blood. CDR3 loop: CASSPRGIADNEQFF. The DNA of the CDR3 is TGTGCCAGCAGCCCCCGGGGGATAGCGGACAATGAGCAGTTCTTC.